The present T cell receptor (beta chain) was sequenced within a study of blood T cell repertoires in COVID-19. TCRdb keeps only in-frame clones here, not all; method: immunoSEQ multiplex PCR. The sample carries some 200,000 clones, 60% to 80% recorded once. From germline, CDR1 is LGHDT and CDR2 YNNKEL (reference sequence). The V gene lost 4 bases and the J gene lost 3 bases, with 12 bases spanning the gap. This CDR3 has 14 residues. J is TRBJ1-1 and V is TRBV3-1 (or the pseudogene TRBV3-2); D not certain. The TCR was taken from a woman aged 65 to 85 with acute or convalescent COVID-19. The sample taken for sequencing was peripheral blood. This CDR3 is CASSPSRGYTEAFF. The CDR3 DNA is TGTGCCAGCAGCCCCAGCCGAGGGTACACTGAAGCTTTCTTT.